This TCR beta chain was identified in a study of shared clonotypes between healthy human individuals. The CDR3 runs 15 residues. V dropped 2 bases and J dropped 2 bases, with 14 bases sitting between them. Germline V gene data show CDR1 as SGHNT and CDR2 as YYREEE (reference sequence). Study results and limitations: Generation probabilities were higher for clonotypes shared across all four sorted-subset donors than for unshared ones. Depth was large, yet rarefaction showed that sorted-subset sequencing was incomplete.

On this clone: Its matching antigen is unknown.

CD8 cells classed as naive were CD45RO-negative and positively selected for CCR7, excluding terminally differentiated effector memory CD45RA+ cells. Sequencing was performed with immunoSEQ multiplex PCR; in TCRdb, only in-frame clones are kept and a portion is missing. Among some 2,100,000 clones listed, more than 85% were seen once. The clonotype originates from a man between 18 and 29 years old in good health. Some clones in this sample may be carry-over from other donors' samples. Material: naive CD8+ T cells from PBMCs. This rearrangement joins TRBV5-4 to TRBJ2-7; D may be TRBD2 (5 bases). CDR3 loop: CASSFLGTGAYEQYF. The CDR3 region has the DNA TGTGCCAGCAGCTTTCTAGGCACCGGGGCCTACGAGCAGTACTTC.